The 23 T cell receptor beta chains given below trace back to one sample, sequenced in a study of shared clonotypes between healthy human individuals. TCRdb keeps only in-frame clones here, not all; method: immunoSEQ multiplex PCR. This repertoire shows just under 350,000 clones, around 70% found once; its top ten account for more than 9%. Source material: memory CD4+ T cells sorted from blood. The subset was: CD45RA-negative fraction. The receptor source for this set is a man younger than 40 in good health.

The chain recombines TRBV19 with TRBJ2-2; D is perhaps TRBD1 (6 bases). CDR1 LNHDA and CDR2 SQIVND come from the germline V gene (reference sequence). The CDR3 is 15 amino acids. The V end was cut by 7 bases, the J end by 4 bases, with 16 bases between. This CDR3 reads CASTTTTGSTGELFF. Here the CDR3 DNA reads TGTGCCAGTACTACTACAACAGGGTCCACCGGGGAGCTGTTTTTT.

This clone turned up a few times. V usage is TRBV25-1 and J usage is TRBJ2-7, with a tentative D call TRBD2 (5 bases). CDR3 length: 17 residues. Trimming removed 2 bases at V and 1 base at J, with 18 bases between. Germline values: CDR1 MGHDK, CDR2 SYGVNS. The CDR3 DNA sequence: TGTGCCAGCAGTGAAGACGGGCGGCCTAGCTATTCCTACGAGCAGTACTTC. It specifies CASSEDGRPSYSYEQYF.

The CDR3 sequence is CASSLVDYSYEQYF. Here the CDR3 DNA reads TGTGCCAGCAGTTTAGTTGACTACTCCTACGAGCAGTACTTC. The chain recombines TRBV27 with TRBJ2-7, with D possibly being TRBD2 (5 bases). V was shortened by 2 bases and J by 0 bases, with 8 bases between the two germline ends. CDR1 is MNHEY and CDR2 is SMNVEV in the germline V gene (reference sequence). This CDR3 is built from 14 residues.

The chain joins TRBV5-5 to TRBJ2-1, with D possibly being TRBD1 (5 bases). V shed 2 bases and J shed 13 bases, with 13 bases lying between them. CDR3 size: 12 residues. Germline CDR1 reads SGHKS; CDR2 reads YYEKEE (reference sequence). In DNA, the CDR3 is TGTGCCAGCAGCTTTGCAGGGTCTAGACAGTTCTTC. It is translated as CASSFAGSRQFF.

The rearrangement uses TRBV5-3 and TRBJ2-1; D is uncertain. TRBV5-3 is recorded as an ORF, its role being uncertain. The V gene lost 2 bases and the J gene lost 0 bases, with 6 bases spanning the gap. This CDR3 is built from 14 residues. The CDR3 coding sequence is TGTGCCAGAAGCTTCGGAAACTCCTACAATGAGCAGTTCTTC. Translating it yields CARSFGNSYNEQFF.

The chain couples TRBV7-2 to TRBJ2-7; D may be TRBD1 (5 bases). The CDR3 is 14 amino acids. Deletions cut 3 bases from V and 1 base from J, with 10 bases between. In germline, CDR1 is SGHTA, CDR2 FQGNSA. DNA for the CDR3: TGTGCCAGCAGCTTCCAGGGTGCGTCCTACGAGCAGTACTTC. Residues: CASSFQGASYEQYF. Full variable domain (rest looked up from reference TRBV7-2 and TRBJ2-7): GAGVSQSPSNKVTEKGKDVELRCDPISGHTALYWYRQSLGQGLEFLIYFQGNSAPDKSGLPSDRFSAERTGGSVSTLTIQRTQQEDSAVYLCASSFQGASYEQYFGPGTRLTVT.

This clone came up a few times. The chain is built from TRBV28 and TRBJ1-2; D gene uncertain. Germline V gives CDR1 MDHEN, CDR2 SYDVKM. Trimming stripped 4 bases from V and 3 bases from J, with 15 bases between. CDR3 length equals 15 residues. Written as DNA, the CDR3 is TGTGCCAGCAGTTCACCGCGACCCCCCGACTATGGCTACACCTTC. The encoded protein is CASSSPRPPDYGYTF.

The genes are TRBV9 and TRBJ2-3; 9 positions match TRBD1. Germline V gives CDR1 SGDLS, CDR2 YYNGEE. V dropped 0 bases and J dropped 3; count of bases not matched to a gene: 5. CDR3 length: 16 residues. DNA for the CDR3: TGTGCCAGCAGCGTAGGTCCGGGACAGGGAACAGATACGCAGTATTTT. It codes for CASSVGPGQGTDTQYF.

The chain carries TRBV5-6 and TRBJ2-1, with D hard to call. CDR3 length equals 11 residues. Germline CDR1 is SGHDT and CDR2 is YYEEEE. The V end was cut by 2 bases, the J end by 12 bases, with 9 bases between. CDR3 in DNA: TGTGCCAGCAGCTTCGATATAGTGCAGTTCTTC. Translated: CASSFDIVQFF.

The chain recombines TRBV6-1 with TRBJ2-7; 9 nucleotides match TRBD2. The CDR3 sequence is 15 residues long. J gave up 2 bases and V 7 bases, and 9 bases lay outside the gene matches. CDR1 MNHNS and CDR2 SASEGT come from the germline V gene. The DNA of the CDR3 is TGTGCCAGCAAACAGGGGACTAGCCCAGCCTACGAGCAGTACTTC. Its protein is CASKQGTSPAYEQYF.

The V call is TRBV4-2, the J call TRBJ2-7; a weak D match, TRBD2 (5 bases). The CDR3 spans 16 residues. V was trimmed by 1 base and J by 2 bases, leaving 15 bases between them. Germline loops: CDR1 LGHNA, CDR2 YNFKEQ. The DNA for the CDR3 is TGTGCCAGCAGCCAAGGTGGGCTAGCCCGGACCTACGAGCAGTACTTC. This codes for CASSQGGLARTYEQYF.

Only a few counts were recorded for this clone. The sample holds other DNA sequences that translate to the same CDR3. The V call is TRBV28, the J call TRBJ2-7; D remains ambiguous. CDR1 is MDHEN, CDR2 SYDVKM, per germline. The CDR3 covers 11 residues. Trimming removed 3 bases from V and 4 bases from J, with 4 bases in between. The CDR3 nucleotides are TGTGCCAGCAGTTTTAGGTACGAGCAGTACTTC. Its protein is CASSFRYEQYF. Together with reference TRBV28 and TRBJ2-7, the CDR3 gives the full variable domain: DVKVTQSSRYLVKRTGEKVFLECVQDMDHENMFWYRQDPGLGLRLIYFSYDVKMKEKGDIPEGYSVSREKKERFSLILESASTNQTSMYLCASSFRYEQYFGPGTRLTVT.

The rearrangement joins TRBV5-4 to TRBJ2-7, with 8 bases that match TRBD1. The CDR3 loop spans 16 amino acids. CDR1 SGHNT and CDR2 YYREEE come from the germline V gene (reference sequence). The trim removed 4 bases at V and 3 bases at J, leaving 12 bases unmatched. The CDR3 is CASSTNPTGVGYEQYF. The CDR3 nucleotides are TGTGCCAGCAGCACCAATCCGACAGGGGTTGGCTACGAGCAGTACTTC.

The chain joins TRBV9 to TRBJ2-3, with D tentatively TRBD1 (6 bases). Germline CDR1 SGDLS, CDR2 YYNGEE. The CDR3 spans 13 residues. Trimming removed 6 bases from V and 4 bases from J, with 12 bases in between. The CDR3 nucleotides read TGTGCCAGCACCACAGGGTCCCCAGATACGCAGTATTTT. Its protein is CASTTGSPDTQYF.

The gene calls are TRBV6-1 and TRBJ1-1, with D possibly matching TRBD1 (5 bases). Germline V gives CDR1 MNHNS, CDR2 SASEGT. There are 12 residues in the CDR3. V lost 4 bases and J 9 bases, leaving 12 bases between the germline ends. The CDR3 here is CASSAGAGKAFF. The CDR3 nucleotides read TGTGCCAGCAGTGCCGGAGCAGGGAAAGCTTTCTTT.

This clone came up once. One end of the junction does not line up with germline, which may come from a read error. The chain employs TRBV6-1 and TRBJ1-5; D not certain. The CDR3 runs 15 residues. Looked up from germline, CDR1 is MNHNS and CDR2 is SASEGT. As DNA, the CDR3 is TGTGCCAGCAGTGAAGCGCTCGGTAGCACTCAGCCCCAGCATTTT. Protein sequence: CASSEALGSTQPQHF.

This chain's CDR3 is CALTSAQYEQYF. The DNA of the CDR3 is TGTGCATTGACTAGCGCTCAGTACGAGCAGTACTTC. The gene calls are TRBV30 and TRBJ2-7; 8 nucleotides match TRBD2. Looked up from germline, CDR1 is GTSNPN and CDR2 is SVGIG (reference sequence). The CDR3 totals 12 residues.

The chain is built from TRBV4-3 and TRBJ1-4; possible D gene TRBD1, 5 bases. The CDR3 runs to 15 residues. The V gene's germline CDR1 is LGHNA and CDR2 YSLEER. The V end lost 1 base, the J end lost 7 bases, and 13 bases lay between the germline ends. CDR3 in amino acids: CASSQGSGGGEKLFF. The CDR3 bases are TGCGCCAGCAGCCAAGGCTCGGGGGGAGGTGAAAAACTGTTTTTT.

V and J are TRBV6-5 and TRBJ2-5, with unresolved D. V shed 10 bases and J shed 7 bases, with 7 bases lying between them. This CDR3 region has 9 residues. Germline V gives CDR1 MNHEY, CDR2 SVGAGI. The CDR3 here is CATHGTQYF. The CDR3 DNA is TGTGCCACCCACGGGACCCAGTACTTC.

The chain couples TRBV30 to TRBJ1-2, with D perhaps matching TRBD1 (6 bases). CDR3 length: 12 amino acids. V shed 5 bases and J shed 4 bases, with 11 bases lying between them. Germline lookup yields CDR1 GTSNPN and CDR2 SVGIG (reference sequence). The CDR3 region is CAWVQGTYGYTF. The CDR3, as DNA: TGTGCCTGGGTACAGGGTACCTATGGCTACACCTTC.

Concerning this clone: A junction boundary mismatches the germline segment, possibly from a read error. J is TRBJ1-5 and V is TRBV5-1; maybe TRBD1 (5 bases). The CDR3 is 14 residues long. CDR1 SGHRS and CDR2 YFSETQ come from the germline V gene. CDR3 loop: CAGSRGGQGQPQHF. The CDR3 DNA reads TGCGCCGGCAGCAGAGGAGGTCAGGGTCAGCCCCAGCATTTT. Full variable domain (remainder filled in from reference TRBV5-1 and TRBJ1-5): KAGVTQTPRYLIKTRGQQVTLSCSPISGHRSVSWYQQTPGQGLQFLFEYFSETQRNKGNFPGRFSGRQFSNSRSEMNVSTLELGDSALYLCAGSRGGQGQPQHFGDGTRLSIL.

Many counts were recorded for this clone. J is TRBJ2-5 and V is TRBV7-2; TRBD1 matches at 12 bases. V shed 8 bases, J shed 4 bases, and the junction held 8 bases outside the gene matches. The CDR3 loop spans 15 amino acids. Germline V gene data show CDR1 as SGHTA and CDR2 as FQGNSA. For the CDR3, the DNA is TGTGCCAGCGGCGGGACAGGGGGCGTGGGAGAGACCCAGTACTTC. It yields the protein CASGGTGGVGETQYF.

The J gene is TRBJ2-5, the V gene TRBV10-3; D is perhaps TRBD1 (6 bases). CDR3 size: 12 residues. The V end was cut by 11 bases, the J end by 1 base, with 11 bases between. Germline lookup yields CDR1 ENHRY and CDR2 SYGVKD. In DNA, the CDR3 is TGTGCCGTGAAGGACAGCCAAGAGACCCAGTACTTC. As protein: CAVKDSQETQYF.